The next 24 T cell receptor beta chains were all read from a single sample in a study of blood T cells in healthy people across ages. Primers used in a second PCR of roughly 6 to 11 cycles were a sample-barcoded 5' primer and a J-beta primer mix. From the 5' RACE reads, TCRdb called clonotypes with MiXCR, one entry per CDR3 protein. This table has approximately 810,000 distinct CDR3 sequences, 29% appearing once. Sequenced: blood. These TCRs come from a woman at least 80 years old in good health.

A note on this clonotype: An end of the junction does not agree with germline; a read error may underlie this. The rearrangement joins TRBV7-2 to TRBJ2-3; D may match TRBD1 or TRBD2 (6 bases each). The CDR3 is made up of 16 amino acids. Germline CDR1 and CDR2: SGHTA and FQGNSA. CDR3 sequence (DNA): TGTGTCAGCAGTGCCCTGGGGGGCCCGAGCACAGATACGCAGTATTTT. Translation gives CVSSALGGPSTDTQYF.

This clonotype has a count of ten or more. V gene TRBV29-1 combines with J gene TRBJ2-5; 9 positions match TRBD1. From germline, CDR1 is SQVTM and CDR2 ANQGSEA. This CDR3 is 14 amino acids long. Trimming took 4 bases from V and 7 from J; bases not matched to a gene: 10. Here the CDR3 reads CSVGTGQGTGTQYF. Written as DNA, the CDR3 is TGCAGCGTTGGGACGGGACAGGGAACAGGGACCCAGTACTTC.

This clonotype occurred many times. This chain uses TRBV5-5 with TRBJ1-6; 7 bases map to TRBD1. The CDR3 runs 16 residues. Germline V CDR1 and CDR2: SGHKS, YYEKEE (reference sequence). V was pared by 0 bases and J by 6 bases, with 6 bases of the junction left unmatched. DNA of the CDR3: TGTGCCAGCAGCTTGGTTACCGGGACAGCTAATTCACCCCTCCACTTT. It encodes CASSLVTGTANSPLHF. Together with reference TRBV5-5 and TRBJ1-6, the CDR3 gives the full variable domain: DAGVTQSPTHLIKTRGQQVTLRCSPISGHKSVSWYQQVLGQGPQFIFQYYEKEERGRGNFPDRFSARQFPNYSSELNVNALLLGDSALYLCASSLVTGTANSPLHFGNGTRLTVT.

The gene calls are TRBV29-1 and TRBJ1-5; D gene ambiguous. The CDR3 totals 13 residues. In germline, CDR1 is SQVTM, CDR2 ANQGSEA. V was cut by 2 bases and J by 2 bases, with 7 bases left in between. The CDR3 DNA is TGCAGCGTTGAATTTGGGGGCAATCAGCCCCAGCATTTT. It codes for CSVEFGGNQPQHF.

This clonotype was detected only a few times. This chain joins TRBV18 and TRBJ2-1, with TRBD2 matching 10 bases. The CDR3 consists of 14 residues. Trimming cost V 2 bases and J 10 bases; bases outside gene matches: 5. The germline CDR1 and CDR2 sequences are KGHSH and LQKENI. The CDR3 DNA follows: TGTGCCAGCTCACCAACCCTAGCGGGAGAAGAGCAGTTCTTC. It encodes CASSPTLAGEEQFF.

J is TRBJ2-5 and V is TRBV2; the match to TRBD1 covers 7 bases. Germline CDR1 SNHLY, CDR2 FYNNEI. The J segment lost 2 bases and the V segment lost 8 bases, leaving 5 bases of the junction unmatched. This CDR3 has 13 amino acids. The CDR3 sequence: CASYGRGQETQYF. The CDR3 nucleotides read TGTGCCAGCTATGGCAGGGGGCAAGAGACCCAGTACTTC.

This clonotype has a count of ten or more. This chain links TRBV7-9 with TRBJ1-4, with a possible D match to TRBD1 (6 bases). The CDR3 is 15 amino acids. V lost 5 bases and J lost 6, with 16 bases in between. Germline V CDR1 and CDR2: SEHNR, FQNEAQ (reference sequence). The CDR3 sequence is CASSVPGTSYEKLFF. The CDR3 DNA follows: TGTGCCAGCAGCGTCCCCGGGACATCCTATGAAAAACTGTTTTTT.

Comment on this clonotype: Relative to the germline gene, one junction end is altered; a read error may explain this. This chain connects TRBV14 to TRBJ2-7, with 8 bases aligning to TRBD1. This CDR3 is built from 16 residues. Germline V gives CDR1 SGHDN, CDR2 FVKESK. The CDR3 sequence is CASGQDLGQGSYEQYF. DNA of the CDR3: TGTGCCAGCGGCCAAGATCTCGGACAGGGCTCCTACGAGCAGTACTTC.

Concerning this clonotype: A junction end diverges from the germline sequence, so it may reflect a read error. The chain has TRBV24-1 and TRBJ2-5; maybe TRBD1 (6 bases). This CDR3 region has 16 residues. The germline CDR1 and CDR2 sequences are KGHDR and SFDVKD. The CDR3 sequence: CATGDGAGAFQETQYF. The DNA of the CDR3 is TGTGCCACCGGTGATGGGGCAGGGGCTTTCCAAGAGACCCAGTACTTC.

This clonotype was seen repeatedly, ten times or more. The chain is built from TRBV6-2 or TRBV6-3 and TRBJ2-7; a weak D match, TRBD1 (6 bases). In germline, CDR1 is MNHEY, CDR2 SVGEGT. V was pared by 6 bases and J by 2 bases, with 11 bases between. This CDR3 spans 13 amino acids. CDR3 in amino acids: CASRTGTPYEQYF. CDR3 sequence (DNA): TGTGCCAGCAGAACCGGGACACCCTACGAGCAGTACTTC.

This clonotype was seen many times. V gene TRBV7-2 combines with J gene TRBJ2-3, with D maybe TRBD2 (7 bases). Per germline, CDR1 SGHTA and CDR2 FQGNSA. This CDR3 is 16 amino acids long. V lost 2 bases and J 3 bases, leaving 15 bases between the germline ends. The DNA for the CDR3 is TGTGCCAGCAGCTTAATAGGGGGGGGCGGGACAGATACGCAGTATTTT. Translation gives CASSLIGGGGTDTQYF.

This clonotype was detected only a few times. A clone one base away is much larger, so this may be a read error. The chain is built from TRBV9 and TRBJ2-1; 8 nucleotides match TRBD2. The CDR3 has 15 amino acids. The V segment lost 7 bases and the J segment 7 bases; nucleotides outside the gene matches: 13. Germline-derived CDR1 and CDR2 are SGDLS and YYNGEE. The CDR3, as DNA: TGTGCCAGCTGCTCCGACGGGTTAGCGGGAAATGAGCAGTTCTTC. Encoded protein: CASCSDGLAGNEQFF.

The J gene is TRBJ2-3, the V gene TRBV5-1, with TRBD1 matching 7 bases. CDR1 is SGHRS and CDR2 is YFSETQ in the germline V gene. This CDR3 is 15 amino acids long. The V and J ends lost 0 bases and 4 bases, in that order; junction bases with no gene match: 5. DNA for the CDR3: TGCGCCAGCAGCTTGGGACAGGGATGGCCAGATACGCAGTATTTT. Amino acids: CASSLGQGWPDTQYF.

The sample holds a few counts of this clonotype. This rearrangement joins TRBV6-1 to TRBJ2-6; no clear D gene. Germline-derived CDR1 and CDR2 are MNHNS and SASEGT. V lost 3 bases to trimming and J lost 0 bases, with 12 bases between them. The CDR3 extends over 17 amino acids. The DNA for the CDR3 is TGTGCCAGCAGTGATGACCTTTTAGTCTCTGGGGCCAACGTCCTGACTTTC. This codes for CASSDDLLVSGANVLTF.

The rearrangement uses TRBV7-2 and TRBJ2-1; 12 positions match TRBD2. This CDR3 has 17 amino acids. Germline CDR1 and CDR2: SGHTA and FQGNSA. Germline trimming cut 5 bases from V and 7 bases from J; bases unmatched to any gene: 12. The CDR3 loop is CASSKRGTSGGYNEQFF. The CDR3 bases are TGTGCCAGCAGCAAGAGGGGAACTAGCGGGGGGTATAATGAGCAGTTCTTC. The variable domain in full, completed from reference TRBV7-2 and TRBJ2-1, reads GAGVSQSPSNKVTEKGKDVELRCDPISGHTALYWYRQSLGQGLEFLIYFQGNSAPDKSGLPSDRFSAERTGGSVSTLTIQRTQQEDSAVYLCASSKRGTSGGYNEQFFGPGTRLTVL.

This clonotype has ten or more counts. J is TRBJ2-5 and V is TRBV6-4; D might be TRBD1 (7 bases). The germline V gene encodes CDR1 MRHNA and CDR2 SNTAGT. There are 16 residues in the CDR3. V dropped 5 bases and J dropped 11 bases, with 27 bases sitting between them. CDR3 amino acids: CASSPTDRVGIREQYF. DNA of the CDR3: TGTGCCAGCAGTCCTACCGACAGGGTAGGAATTCGGGAGCAGTACTTC.

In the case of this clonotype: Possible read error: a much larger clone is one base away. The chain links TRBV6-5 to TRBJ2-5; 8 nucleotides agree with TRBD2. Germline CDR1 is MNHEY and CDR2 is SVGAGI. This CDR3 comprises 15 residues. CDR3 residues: CACRATEGLGGTQYF. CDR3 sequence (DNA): TGTGCCTGCAGGGCGACCGAGGGACTAGGCGGGACCCAGTACTTC.

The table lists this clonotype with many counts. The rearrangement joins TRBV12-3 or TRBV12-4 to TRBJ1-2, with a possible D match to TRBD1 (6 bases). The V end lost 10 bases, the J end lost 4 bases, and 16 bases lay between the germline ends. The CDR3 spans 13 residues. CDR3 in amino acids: CATLRGGVYGYTF. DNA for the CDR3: TGTGCCACCCTGAGGGGGGGCGTCTATGGCTACACCTTC.

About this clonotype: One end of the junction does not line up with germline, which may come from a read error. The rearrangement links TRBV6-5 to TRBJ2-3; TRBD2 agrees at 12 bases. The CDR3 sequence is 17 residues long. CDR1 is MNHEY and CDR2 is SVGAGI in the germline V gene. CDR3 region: CASSSPGLAGSLDTQYF. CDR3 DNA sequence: TGTGCCAGTAGTTCCCCCGGACTAGCGGGGTCCTTAGATACGCAGTATTTT.

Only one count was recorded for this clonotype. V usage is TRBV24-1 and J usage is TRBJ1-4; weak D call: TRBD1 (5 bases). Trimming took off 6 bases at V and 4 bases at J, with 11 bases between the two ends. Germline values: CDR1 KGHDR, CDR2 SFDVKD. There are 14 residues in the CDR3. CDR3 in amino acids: CATSQGGYNEKLFF. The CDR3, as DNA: TGTGCCACCAGTCAGGGCGGATATAATGAAAAACTGTTTTTT.

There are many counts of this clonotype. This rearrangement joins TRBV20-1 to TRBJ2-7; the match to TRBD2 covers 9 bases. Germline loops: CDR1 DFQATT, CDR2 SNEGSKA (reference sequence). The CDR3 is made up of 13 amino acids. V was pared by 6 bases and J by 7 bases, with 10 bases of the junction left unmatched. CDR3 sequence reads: CSAQPGLALEQYF. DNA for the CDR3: TGCAGTGCACAGCCGGGACTAGCTTTGGAGCAGTACTTC.

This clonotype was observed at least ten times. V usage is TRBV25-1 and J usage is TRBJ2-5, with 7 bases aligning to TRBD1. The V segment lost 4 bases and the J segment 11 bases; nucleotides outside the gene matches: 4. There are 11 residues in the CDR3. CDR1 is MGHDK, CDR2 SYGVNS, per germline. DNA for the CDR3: TGTGCCAGCAGTGGGGGGACAGAGCAGTACTTC. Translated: CASSGGTEQYF.

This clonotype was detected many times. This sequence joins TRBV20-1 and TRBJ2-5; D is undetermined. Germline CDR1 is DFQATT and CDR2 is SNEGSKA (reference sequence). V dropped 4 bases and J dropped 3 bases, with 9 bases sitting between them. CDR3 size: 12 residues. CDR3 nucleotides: TGCAGTGCTACTGACCAGGAAGAGACCCAGTACTTC. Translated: CSATDQEETQYF.

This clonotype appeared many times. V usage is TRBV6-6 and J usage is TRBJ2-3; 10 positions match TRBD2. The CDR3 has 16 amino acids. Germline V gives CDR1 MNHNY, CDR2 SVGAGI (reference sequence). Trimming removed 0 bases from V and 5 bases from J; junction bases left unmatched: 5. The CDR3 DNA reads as TGTGCCAGCAGTTACTCGAGGAGCGGGGGGGAAGATACGCAGTATTTT. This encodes CASSYSRSGGEDTQYF.